This T cell receptor (beta chain) was documented in a study of metastatic and nonmetastatic thyroid tumors. Study at large: The study looked at repertoires side by side in blood and in tumor or nodule tissue from malignant and benign thyroid patients. Study outcomes and limitations: Versus benign nodules, malignant thyroid tumors reportedly had significantly higher TCR beta diversity, in blood and tumor.

Per the original methods: Built for papillary thyroid cancer, a distant-metastasis classifier drew on CDR3 differences across clinicopathological groups. From the PCR reads, TCRdb re-called clones with MiXCR. These V and J calls rely on TCRdb rather than the paper's analysis. The sample carries 21,000 or so clones, roughly 21% recorded once. This CDR3 contains 13 residues. CDR1 and CDR2 (germline): ENHRY, SYGVKD. On this clone itself: No antigen is known for it. It may be a read error: a sequence one base away is much more abundant.

Every patient was untreated before thyroid surgery. V gene TRBV10-3 combines with J gene TRBJ2-1; D possibly corresponds to TRBD1 (6 bases). The sequencing input was blood. The sequence derives from a female donor with papillary thyroid cancer or a benign thyroid nodule (not recorded which). Some clones in this sample may be carry-over from other donors' samples. This CDR3 reads CAISVRASGEHFF. The CDR3 DNA sequence: TGTGCCATCAGCGTCCGGGCCTCAGGGGAGCATTTCTTC.